Described below is a single TCR beta chain sequence and its context. The antigen is undetermined. This entry belongs to a study of T cell repertoires in cytomegalovirus infection. Study-wide context: In the study, CMV epitopes included recently identified HLA-C-restricted and well-studied HLA-B-restricted ones. Matching HLA type, along with CMV infection, was indicated by public TCR beta signatures. Whole-study results and caveats: Clonotypes of TCR beta that were HLA-C-restricted and CMV-specific dominated the ex vivo response. Accumulated public TCR beta family frequency recognized individuals carrying CMV together with the relevant HLA.

TCRdb reprocessed the reads with MiXCR, giving one entry per CDR3 protein. The repertoire holds fewer than 850,000 distinct CDR3 sequences, with almost 30% as singletons. With 0 bases removed from V and 7 bases from J, the gap between germline ends came to 9 bases. CDR1 is SGHVT, CDR2 SQSDAQ, per germline. There are 13 residues in the CDR3. This rearrangement joins TRBV7-4 to TRBJ1-2; D is ambiguous. This specimen consisted of cultured CD8+ T cells from PBMCs, obtained from culture after CMV antigen stimulation. This sequence was found in a human donor in good health (CMV status not recorded). Some clones in this sample may be carry-over from other donors' samples. The CDR3 DNA reads TGTGCCAGCAGCTTAGCGGGCCACGGTGGCTACACCTTC. Amino acid sequence: CASSLAGHGGYTF.